This TCR beta chain was obtained from a study of T cell repertoires in cytomegalovirus infection (dated by TCRdb to between 2018 and 2021). With regard to the full study: Peptide stimulations targeted recently identified HLA-C-restricted CMV epitopes, whose presentation resists viral immunomodulation, together with well-studied HLA-B-restricted epitopes. Donor HLA type was relevant to the analysis, as public TCR beta signatures indicated carriage of CMV infection together with the matching HLA type.

Study-wide findings and limitations: In both this cohort and an independent cohort of several hundred donors, the cumulative frequency of public TCR beta family members distinguished carriers of CMV infection plus the relevant HLA type. The ex vivo response was dominated by HLA-C-restricted CMV-specific TCR beta clonotypes, and the single most frequent clonotype in two of eight donors was supplied by these HLA-C-restricted clonotypes.

The trim is 3 bases for V and 4 bases for J, with a gap of 9 bases between the germline ends. From cysteine to phenylalanine, the CDR3 is 13 amino acids long. The only DNA kept is the CDR3, 39 bases in frame from the first base. The germline V gene encodes CDR1 LNHDA and CDR2 SQIVND (reference sequence). Read against the paper, the sample's treatment or condition label means: in vitro stimulation with specific CMV peptide epitopes to enrich CMV-specific T cells. Instrument used: Illumina HiSeq 1500. In-frame beta chains were kept once TCRdb had trimmed the public reads at Q25 with fastp and called clones with MiXCR. Rows are combined by CDR3 protein, so each entry shows the most common genes and DNA. The sample data list about 890,000 distinct CDR3 sequences, and around 32% of these were observed just once. Around an eighth of the sample goes to the ten largest clones. As for this clonotype: What antigen it recognizes has not been identified. Base qualities are not recorded, but no much larger clone differs from it by a single base.

The sequence links TRBV19 to TRBJ1-1; the D gene remains uncertain. Sequenced material: cultured CD8+ T cells from PBMCs, taken from culture after CMV antigen stimulation. The source of this sequence is a human donor in good health (CMV status not recorded). Some clones in this sample may be carry-over from other donors' samples. The sequenced DNA is TGTGCCAGTAGTATTGCAGGTACCACTGAAGCTTTCTTT. Its protein is CASSIAGTTEAFF.